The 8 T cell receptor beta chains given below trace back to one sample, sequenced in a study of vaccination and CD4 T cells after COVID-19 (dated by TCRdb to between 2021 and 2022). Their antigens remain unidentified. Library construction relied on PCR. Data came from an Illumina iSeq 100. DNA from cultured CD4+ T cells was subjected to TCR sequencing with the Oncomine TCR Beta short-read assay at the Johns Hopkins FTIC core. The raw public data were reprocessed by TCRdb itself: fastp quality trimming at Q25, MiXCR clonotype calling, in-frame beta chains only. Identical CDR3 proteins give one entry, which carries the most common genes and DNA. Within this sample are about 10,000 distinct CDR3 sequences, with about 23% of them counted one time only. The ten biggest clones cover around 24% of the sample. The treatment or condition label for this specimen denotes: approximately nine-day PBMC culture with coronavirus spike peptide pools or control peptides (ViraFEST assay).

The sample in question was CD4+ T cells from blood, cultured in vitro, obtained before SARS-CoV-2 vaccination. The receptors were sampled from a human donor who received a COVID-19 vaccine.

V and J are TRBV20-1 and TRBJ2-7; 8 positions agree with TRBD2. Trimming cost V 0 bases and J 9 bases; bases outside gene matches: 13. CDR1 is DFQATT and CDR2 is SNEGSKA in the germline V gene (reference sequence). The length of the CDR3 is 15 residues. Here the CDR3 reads CSARDWAGGLTGQYF. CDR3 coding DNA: TGCAGTGCTAGAGATTGGGCGGGGGGCCTTACGGGGCAGTACTTC.

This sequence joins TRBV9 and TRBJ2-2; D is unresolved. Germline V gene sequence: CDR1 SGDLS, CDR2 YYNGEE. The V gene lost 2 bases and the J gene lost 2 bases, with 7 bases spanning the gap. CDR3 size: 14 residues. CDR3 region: CASSVLVNTGELFF. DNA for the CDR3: TGTGCCAGCAGCGTTTTGGTCAACACCGGGGAGCTGTTTTTT.

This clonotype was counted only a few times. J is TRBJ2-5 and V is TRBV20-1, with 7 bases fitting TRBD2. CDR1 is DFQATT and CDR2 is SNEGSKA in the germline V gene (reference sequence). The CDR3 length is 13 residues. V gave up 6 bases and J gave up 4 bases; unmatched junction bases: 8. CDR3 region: CSAPRTGGETQYF. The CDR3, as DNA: TGCAGTGCCCCCCGGACGGGAGGAGAGACCCAGTACTTC.

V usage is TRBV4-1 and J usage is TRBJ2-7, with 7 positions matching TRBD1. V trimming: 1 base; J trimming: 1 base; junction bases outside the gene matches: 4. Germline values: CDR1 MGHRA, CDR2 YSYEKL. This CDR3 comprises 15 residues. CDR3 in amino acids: CASSQGQGFSYEQYF. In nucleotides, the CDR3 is TGCGCCAGCAGCCAAGGACAGGGTTTTTCCTACGAGCAGTACTTC.

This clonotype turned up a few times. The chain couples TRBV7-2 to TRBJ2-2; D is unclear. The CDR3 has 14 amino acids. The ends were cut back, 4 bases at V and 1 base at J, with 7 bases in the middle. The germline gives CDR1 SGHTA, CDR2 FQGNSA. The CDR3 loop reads CASSSIMNTGELFF. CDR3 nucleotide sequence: TGTGCCAGCAGCTCCATTATGAACACCGGGGAGCTGTTTTTT.

The DNA of the CDR3 is TGCGCCAGCCCTCAACGGGAGCAGGTTCACCCCTACGAGCAGTACTTC. The encoded protein is CASPQREQVHPYEQYF. The chain employs TRBV23-1 and TRBJ2-7; weak D call: TRBD2 (6 bases). TRBV23-1 is sorted into the ORF group, with uncertain function. Deletions cut 8 bases from V and 2 bases from J, with 22 bases between. The length of the CDR3 is 16 residues.

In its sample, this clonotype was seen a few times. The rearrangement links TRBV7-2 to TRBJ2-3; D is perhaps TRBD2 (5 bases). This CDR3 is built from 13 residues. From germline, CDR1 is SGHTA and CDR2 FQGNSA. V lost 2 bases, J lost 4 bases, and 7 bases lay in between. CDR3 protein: CASSLPEADTQYF. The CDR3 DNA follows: TGTGCCAGCAGCTTACCGGAGGCAGATACGCAGTATTTT.

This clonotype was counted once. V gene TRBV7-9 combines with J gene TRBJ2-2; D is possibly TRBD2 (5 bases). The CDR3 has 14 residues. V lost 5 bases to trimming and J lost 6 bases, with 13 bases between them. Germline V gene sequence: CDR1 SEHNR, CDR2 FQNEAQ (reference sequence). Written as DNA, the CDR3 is TGTGCCAGCAGCCCCGGGGTTGTAGCCGGGGAGCTGTTTTTT. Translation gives CASSPGVVAGELFF. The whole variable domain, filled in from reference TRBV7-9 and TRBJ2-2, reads DTGVSQNPRHKITKRGQNVTFRCDPISEHNRLYWYRQTLGQGPEFLTYFQNEAQLEKSRLLSDRFSAERPKGSFSTLEIQRTEQGDSAMYLCASSPGVVAGELFFGEGSRLTVL.